This T cell receptor beta chain came from a study of blood T cell repertoires in COVID-19. Study-wide context: Researchers got acute and convalescent COVID-19 samples from the United States, Italy and Spain. Nucleic acid was either cDNA or gDNA, and it came from T cells, B-cell-depleted T cells, or PBMCs.

V was clipped by 3 bases and J by 4 bases, with 10 bases between them. Per germline, CDR1 LGHNT and CDR2 FRNRAP. The CDR3 sequence is 13 residues long. Per the original methods: Reference gene primer amplification yielded estimated nucleated cell counts. This table comes from immunoSEQ multiplex PCR, and its TCRdb copy is limited to in-frame clones, with some not included. That table furnishes V, J and clone size, whereas the DNA furnished D and trimming. Of roughly 120,000 clones in the sample, around 79% are singletons; the top ten hold approximately 2.4%. The chain has TRBV12-5 and TRBJ2-7; no firm D call. What was sequenced was peripheral blood. The receptor comes from a man aged 70 or older with acute or convalescent COVID-19. The chain's CDR3 is CASGLSAEYEQYF. DNA for the CDR3: TGTGCTAGTGGTTTAAGTGCGGAGTACGAGCAGTACTTC.